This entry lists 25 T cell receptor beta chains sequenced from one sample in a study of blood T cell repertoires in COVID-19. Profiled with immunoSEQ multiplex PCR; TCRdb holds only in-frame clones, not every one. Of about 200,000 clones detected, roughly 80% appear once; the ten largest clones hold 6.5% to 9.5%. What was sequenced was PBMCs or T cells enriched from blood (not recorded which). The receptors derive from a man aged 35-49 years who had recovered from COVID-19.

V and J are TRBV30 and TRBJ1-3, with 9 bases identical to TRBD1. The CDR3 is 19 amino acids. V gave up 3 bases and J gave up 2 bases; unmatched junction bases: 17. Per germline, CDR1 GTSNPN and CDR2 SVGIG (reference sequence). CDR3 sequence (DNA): TGTGCCTGGAGGCGCCCGACAGGGGGTATTCTCTTAGCTGGAAACACCATATATTTT. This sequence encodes CAWRRPTGGILLAGNTIYF.

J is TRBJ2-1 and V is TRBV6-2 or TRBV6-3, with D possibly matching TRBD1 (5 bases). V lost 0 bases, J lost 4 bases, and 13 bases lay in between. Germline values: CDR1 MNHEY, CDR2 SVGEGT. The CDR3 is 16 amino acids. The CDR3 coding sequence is TGTGCCAGCAGTTACTCGGGGCAGGTTGGATACAATGAGCAGTTCTTC. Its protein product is CASSYSGQVGYNEQFF.

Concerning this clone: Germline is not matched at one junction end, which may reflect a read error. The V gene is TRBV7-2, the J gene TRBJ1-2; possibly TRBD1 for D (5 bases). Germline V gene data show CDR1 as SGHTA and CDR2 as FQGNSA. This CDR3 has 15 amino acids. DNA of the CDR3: TGTGCCAGCCGCTTGACGACTGGGGGGGGCTATGGCTACACCTTC. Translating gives CASRLTTGGGYGYTF.

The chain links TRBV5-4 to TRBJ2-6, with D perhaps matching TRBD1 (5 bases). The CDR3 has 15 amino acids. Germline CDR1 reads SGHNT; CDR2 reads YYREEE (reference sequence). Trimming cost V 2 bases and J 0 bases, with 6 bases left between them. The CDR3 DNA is TGTGCCAGCAGCTTTACAGGCTCTGGGGCCAACGTCCTGACTTTC. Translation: CASSFTGSGANVLTF.

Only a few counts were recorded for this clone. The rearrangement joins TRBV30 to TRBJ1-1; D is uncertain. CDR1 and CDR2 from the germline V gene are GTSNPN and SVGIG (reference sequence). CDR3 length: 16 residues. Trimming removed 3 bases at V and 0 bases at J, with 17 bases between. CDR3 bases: TGTGCCTGGAGAGATAGACTAGGTAAAATGAACACTGAAGCTTTCTTT. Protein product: CAWRDRLGKMNTEAFF.

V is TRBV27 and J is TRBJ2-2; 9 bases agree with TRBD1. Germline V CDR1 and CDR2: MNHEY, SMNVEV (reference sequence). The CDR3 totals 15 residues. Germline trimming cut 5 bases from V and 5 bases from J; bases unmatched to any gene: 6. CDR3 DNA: TGTGCCAGCAGTAAAAGGACAGGGGCAACCGGGGAGCTGTTTTTT. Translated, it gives CASSKRTGATGELFF.

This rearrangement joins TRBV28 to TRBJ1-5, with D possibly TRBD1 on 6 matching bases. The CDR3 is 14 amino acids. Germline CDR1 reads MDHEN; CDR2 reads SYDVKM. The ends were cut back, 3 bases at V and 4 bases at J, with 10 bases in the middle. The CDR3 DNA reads TGTGCCAGCAGTTTGTATACAGGGAATCAGCCCCAGCATTTT. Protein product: CASSLYTGNQPQHF.

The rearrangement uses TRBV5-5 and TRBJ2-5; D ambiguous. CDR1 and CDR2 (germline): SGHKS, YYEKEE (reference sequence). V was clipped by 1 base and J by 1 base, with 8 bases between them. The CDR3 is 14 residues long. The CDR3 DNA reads TGTGCCAGCAGCTTGATGCAGTCCCAAGAGACCCAGTACTTC. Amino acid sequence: CASSLMQSQETQYF.

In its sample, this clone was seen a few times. Here the CDR3 DNA reads TGTGCCAGCAGCGTCGAGACAGGGGACTACGAGCAGTACTTC. Protein: CASSVETGDYEQYF. The chain is built from TRBV5-4 and TRBJ2-7; 8 positions match TRBD1. Germline trimming cut 4 bases from V and 3 bases from J; bases unmatched to any gene: 6. The germline gives CDR1 SGHNT, CDR2 YYREEE (reference sequence). CDR3 size: 14 residues. The full variable domain, with the rest looked up from reference TRBV5-4 and TRBJ2-7, is ETGVTQSPTHLIKTRGQQVTLRCSSQSGHNTVSWYQQALGQGPQFIFQYYREEENGRGNFPPRFSGLQFPNYSSELNVNALELDDSALYLCASSVETGDYEQYFGPGTRLTVT.

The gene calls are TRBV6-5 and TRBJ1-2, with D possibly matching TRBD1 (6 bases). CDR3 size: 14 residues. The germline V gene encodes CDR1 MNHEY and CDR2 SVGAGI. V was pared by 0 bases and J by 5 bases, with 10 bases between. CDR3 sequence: CASSYSRGAYGYTF. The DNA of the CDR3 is TGTGCCAGCAGTTACTCACGGGGGGCGTATGGCTACACCTTC.

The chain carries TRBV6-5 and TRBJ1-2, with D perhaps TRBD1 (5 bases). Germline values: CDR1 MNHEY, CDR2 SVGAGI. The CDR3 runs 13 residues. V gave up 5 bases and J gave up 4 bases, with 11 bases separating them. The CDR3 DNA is TGTGCCAGCAGTCCCACAGGATTCTATGGCTACACCTTC. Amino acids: CASSPTGFYGYTF.

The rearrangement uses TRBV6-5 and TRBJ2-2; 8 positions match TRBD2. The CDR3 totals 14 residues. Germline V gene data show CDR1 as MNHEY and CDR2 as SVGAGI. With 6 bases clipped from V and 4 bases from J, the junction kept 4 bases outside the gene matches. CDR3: CASSPGTSTGELFF. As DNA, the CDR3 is TGTGCCAGCAGCCCCGGGACTAGCACCGGGGAGCTGTTTTTT.

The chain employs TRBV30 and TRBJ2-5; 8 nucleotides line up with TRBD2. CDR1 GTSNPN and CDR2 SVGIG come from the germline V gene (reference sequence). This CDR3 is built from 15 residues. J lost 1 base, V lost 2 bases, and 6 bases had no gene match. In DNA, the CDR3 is TGTGCCTGGAGTTCAAGCGGGGGACTCCAAGAGACCCAGTACTTC. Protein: CAWSSSGGLQETQYF.

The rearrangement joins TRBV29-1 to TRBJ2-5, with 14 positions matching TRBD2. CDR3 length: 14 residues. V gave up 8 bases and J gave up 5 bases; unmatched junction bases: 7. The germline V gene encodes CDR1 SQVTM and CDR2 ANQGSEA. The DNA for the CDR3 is TGCAGCACGATGACTAGCGGGGGGGCTGAGACCCAGTACTTC. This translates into CSTMTSGGAETQYF.

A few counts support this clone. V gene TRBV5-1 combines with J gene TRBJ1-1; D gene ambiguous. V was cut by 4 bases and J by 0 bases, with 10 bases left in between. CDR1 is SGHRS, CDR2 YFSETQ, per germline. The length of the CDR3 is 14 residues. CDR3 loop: CASSRSGMNTEAFF. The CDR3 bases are TGCGCCAGCAGCCGATCTGGCATGAACACTGAAGCTTTCTTT. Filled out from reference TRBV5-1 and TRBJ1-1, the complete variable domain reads KAGVTQTPRYLIKTRGQQVTLSCSPISGHRSVSWYQQTPGQGLQFLFEYFSETQRNKGNFPGRFSGRQFSNSRSEMNVSTLELGDSALYLCASSRSGMNTEAFFGQGTRLTVV.

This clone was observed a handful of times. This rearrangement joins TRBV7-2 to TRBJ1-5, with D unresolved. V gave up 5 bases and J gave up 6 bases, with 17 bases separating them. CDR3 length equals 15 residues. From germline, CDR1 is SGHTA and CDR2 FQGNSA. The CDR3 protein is CASSEKSWYSQPQHF. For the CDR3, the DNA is TGTGCCAGCAGCGAAAAGAGTTGGTACAGTCAGCCCCAGCATTTT.

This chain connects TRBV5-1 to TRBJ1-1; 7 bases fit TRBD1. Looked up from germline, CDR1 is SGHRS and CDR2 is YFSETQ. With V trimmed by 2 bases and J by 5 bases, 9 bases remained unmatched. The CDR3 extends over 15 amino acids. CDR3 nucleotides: TGCGCCAGCAGCTTAACCTCGACAGGGCGGACTGAAGCTTTCTTT. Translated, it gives CASSLTSTGRTEAFF.

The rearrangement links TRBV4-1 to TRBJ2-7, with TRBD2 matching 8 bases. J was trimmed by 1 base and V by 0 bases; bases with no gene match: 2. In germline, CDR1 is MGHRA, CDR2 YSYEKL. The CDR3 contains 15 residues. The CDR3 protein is CASSQETSGSYEQYF. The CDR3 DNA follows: TGCGCCAGCAGCCAAGAAACTAGCGGATCCTACGAGCAGTACTTC.

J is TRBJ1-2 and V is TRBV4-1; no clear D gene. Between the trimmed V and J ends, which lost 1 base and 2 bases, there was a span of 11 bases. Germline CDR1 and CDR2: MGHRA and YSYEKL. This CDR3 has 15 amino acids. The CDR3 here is CASSQVTDLNYGYTF. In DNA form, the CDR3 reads TGCGCCAGCAGCCAAGTTACAGACCTAAACTATGGCTACACCTTC.

The CDR3 DNA sequence: TGTGCCAGCAGTGAGGGGACAGGGGGTAGGGGCAATCAGCCCCAGCATTTT. It is translated as CASSEGTGGRGNQPQHF. This rearrangement joins TRBV6-1 to TRBJ1-5; 11 bases match TRBD1. CDR3 length: 17 amino acids. The germline V gene has CDR1 MNHNS and CDR2 SASEGT. The junction had 6 bases not matched to a gene; V was cut back by 3 bases and J by 2 bases.

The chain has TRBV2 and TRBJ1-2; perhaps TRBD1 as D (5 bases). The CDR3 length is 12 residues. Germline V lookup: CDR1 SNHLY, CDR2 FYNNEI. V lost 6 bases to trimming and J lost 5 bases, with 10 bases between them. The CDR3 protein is CASSTTEYGYTF. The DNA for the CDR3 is TGTGCCAGCAGCACGACAGAGTATGGCTACACCTTC.

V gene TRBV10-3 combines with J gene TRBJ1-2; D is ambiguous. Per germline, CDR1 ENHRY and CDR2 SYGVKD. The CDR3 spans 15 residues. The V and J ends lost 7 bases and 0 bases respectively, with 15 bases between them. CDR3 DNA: TGTGCCATCACGGCGGACTCCAACCCTAACTATGGCTACACCTTC. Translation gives CAITADSNPNYGYTF.

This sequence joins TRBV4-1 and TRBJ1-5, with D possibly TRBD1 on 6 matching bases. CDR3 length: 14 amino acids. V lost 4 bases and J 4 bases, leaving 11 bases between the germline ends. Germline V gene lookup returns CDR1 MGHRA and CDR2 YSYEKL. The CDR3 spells CASSPGTWNQPQHF. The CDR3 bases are TGCGCCAGCAGCCCCGGGACATGGAATCAGCCCCAGCATTTT.

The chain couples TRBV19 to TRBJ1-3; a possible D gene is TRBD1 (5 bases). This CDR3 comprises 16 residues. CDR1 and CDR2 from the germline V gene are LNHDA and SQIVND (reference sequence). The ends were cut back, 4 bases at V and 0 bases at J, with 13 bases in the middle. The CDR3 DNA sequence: TGTGCCAGTAGTAGCAGACGACAGTCCTCTGGAAACACCATATATTTT. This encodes CASSSRRQSSGNTIYF.

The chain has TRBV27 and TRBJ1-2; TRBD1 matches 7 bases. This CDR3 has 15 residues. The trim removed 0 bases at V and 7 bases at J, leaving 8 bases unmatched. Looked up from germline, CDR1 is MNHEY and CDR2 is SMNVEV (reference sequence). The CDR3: CASSLSTTGSGGYTF. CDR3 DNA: TGTGCCAGCAGTTTATCAACGACAGGGTCTGGTGGCTACACCTTC.